This TCR beta chain was retrieved from a study of blood T cell repertoires in COVID-19. Study context: In each case, the material was cDNA or gDNA derived from T cells, B-cell-depleted T cells, or PBMCs.

Germline CDR1 is ENHRY and CDR2 is SYGVKD. V was pared by 5 bases and J by 0 bases, with 8 bases between. This CDR3 spans 14 amino acids. Original data processing: Amplification of reference gene primers provided the estimated nucleated cell counts. Produced via immunoSEQ multiplex PCR; TCRdb's table is partial and in-frame only. V and J calls plus clone size are reproduced from that table; the DNA served to infer D and trimming. The data show around 250,000 clones, 84% seen once. This clone was seen more than once but under ten times. The sequence derives from a woman in her thirties or forties who had recovered from COVID-19. The rearrangement links TRBV10-3 to TRBJ1-3; D uncertain. What was sequenced was peripheral blood. The CDR3, as DNA: TGTGCCATCAGTAGGAGGGACTCTGGAAACACCATATATTTT. Translation: CAISRRDSGNTIYF.